A single sample gave rise to the 15 T cell receptor beta chains below, sequenced in a study of T cell repertoires in cytomegalovirus infection. These receptors have no identified antigens. Using its own MiXCR run on the reads, TCRdb lists one record per CDR3 protein. The repertoire has 680,000 or so distinct CDR3 sequences, about 33% of them found once; the top ten carry 15% to 20%. Sequencing was performed on cultured PBMCs, taken from culture after CMV antigen stimulation. These receptors came from a human donor in good health (CMV status not recorded). Some clones in this sample may be carry-over from other donors' samples.

This rearrangement joins TRBV12-3 or TRBV12-4 to TRBJ1-4, with 10 positions matching TRBD1. The CDR3 totals 15 residues. J was trimmed by 8 bases and V by 6 bases; bases with no gene match: 9. In nucleotides, the CDR3 is TGTGCCAGCAGATCACCGGGACAGGGGTACGAAAAACTGTTTTTT. Encoded protein: CASRSPGQGYEKLFF.

This clonotype was seen many times. This chain connects TRBV12-3 or TRBV12-4 to TRBJ2-7; the match to TRBD1 covers 8 bases. V lost 5 bases, J lost 6 bases, and 9 bases stayed unmatched. The CDR3 is 14 residues long. CDR3 sequence reads: CASSTLGQGGEQYF. Written as DNA, the CDR3 is TGTGCCAGCAGTACCCTCGGACAGGGCGGCGAGCAGTACTTC.

This chain links TRBV4-1 with TRBJ2-6; D gene uncertain. Deletions cut 1 base from V and 3 bases from J, with 1 base between. Germline V gene sequence: CDR1 MGHRA, CDR2 YSYEKL. This CDR3 region has 13 residues. The CDR3, as DNA: TGCGCCAGCAGCCAAGGTGGGGCCAACGTCCTGACTTTC. This gives the protein CASSQGGANVLTF.

This clonotype was seen more than once but under ten times. This rearrangement joins TRBV7-9 to TRBJ2-2; perhaps TRBD2 as D (5 bases). CDR3 length equals 16 residues. The germline V and J ends were trimmed by 1 base and 4 bases, with 13 bases remaining between them. From germline, CDR1 is SEHNR and CDR2 FQNEAQ (reference sequence). CDR3: CASSLVRSGTTGELFF. DNA of the CDR3: TGTGCCAGCAGCTTAGTCCGGAGCGGAACCACCGGGGAGCTGTTTTTT.

This clonotype was counted between two and nine times. This chain connects TRBV7-8 to TRBJ2-7; no clear D gene. The CDR3 is 15 residues long. CDR1 and CDR2 from the germline V gene are SGHVS and FQNEAQ. The germline V and J ends were trimmed by 5 bases and 1 base, with 15 bases remaining between them. The CDR3 is CASSPYEMGSYEQYF. CDR3 coding DNA: TGTGCCAGCAGCCCCTATGAGATGGGTTCCTACGAGCAGTACTTC.

This clonotype was counted many times. The chain uses TRBV7-2 and TRBJ2-7, with 7 bases lining up with TRBD2. This CDR3 region has 14 residues. Germline CDR1 and CDR2: SGHTA and FQGNSA. Germline trimming cut 0 bases from V and 7 bases from J; bases unmatched to any gene: 6. CDR3 sequence reads: CASSLAGGRGEQYF. The CDR3 DNA is TGTGCCAGCAGCTTAGCCGGAGGGCGGGGGGAGCAGTACTTC. The full variable domain, with the rest looked up from reference TRBV7-2 and TRBJ2-7, is GAGVSQSPSNKVTEKGKDVELRCDPISGHTALYWYRQSLGQGLEFLIYFQGNSAPDKSGLPSDRFSAERTGGSVSTLTIQRTQQEDSAVYLCASSLAGGRGEQYFGPGTRLTVT.

This clonotype was detected ten times or more. The V gene is TRBV7-2, the J gene TRBJ2-7, with 11 bases lining up with TRBD1. Trimming removed 5 bases from V and 4 bases from J; junction bases left unmatched: 7. The CDR3 contains 15 residues. Germline loops: CDR1 SGHTA, CDR2 FQGNSA. This CDR3 reads CASSTRTGGAYEQYF. The DNA of the CDR3 is TGTGCCAGCAGCACCCGGACAGGGGGCGCGTACGAGCAGTACTTC.

V usage is TRBV19 and J usage is TRBJ2-1; 10 positions agree with TRBD1. The V and J ends lost 4 bases and 10 bases, in that order; junction bases with no gene match: 4. The CDR3 contains 13 residues. Germline values: CDR1 LNHDA, CDR2 SQIVND (reference sequence). The CDR3 loop is CASSRGQGEEQFF. DNA for the CDR3: TGTGCCAGTAGTAGAGGACAGGGGGAAGAGCAGTTCTTC.

V and J are TRBV6-5 and TRBJ1-1; 11 nucleotides agree with TRBD1. There are 16 residues in the CDR3. V shed 2 bases, J shed 4 bases, and the junction held 6 bases outside the gene matches. CDR1 and CDR2 (germline): MNHEY, SVGAGI. This CDR3 reads CASSYPRTGGGTEAFF. The CDR3 DNA reads TGTGCCAGCAGTTACCCCCGGACAGGGGGCGGCACTGAAGCTTTCTTT.

This clonotype was seen ten or more times. The rearrangement links TRBV7-2 to TRBJ2-7, with 7 bases matching TRBD2. J lost 3 bases, V lost 7 bases, and 9 bases had no gene match. The CDR3 covers 14 residues. The germline V gene has CDR1 SGHTA and CDR2 FQGNSA. The CDR3 here is CASTAGRVVYEQYF. The CDR3 DNA reads TGTGCCAGCACCGCAGGGAGGGTAGTCTACGAGCAGTACTTC.

This sequence joins TRBV20-1 and TRBJ2-2; TRBD1 aligns across 11 bases. The CDR3 has 15 residues. Trimming at V came to 3 bases and at J to 1 base, leaving 1 base not matched to a gene. Per germline, CDR1 DFQATT and CDR2 SNEGSKA (reference sequence). The CDR3 DNA reads as TGCAGTGCTAGGGGGACAGGGGGGAACACCGGGGAGCTGTTTTTT. Encoded protein: CSARGTGGNTGELFF.

The chain recombines TRBV20-1 with TRBJ1-5; D perhaps matches TRBD1 (5 bases). This CDR3 comprises 13 residues. CDR1 is DFQATT, CDR2 SNEGSKA, per germline (reference sequence). CDR3 in amino acids: CSVGGKGNQPQHF. In nucleotides, the CDR3 is TGCAGCGTCGGGGGGAAGGGCAATCAGCCCCAGCATTTT.

The chain uses TRBV7-2 and TRBJ1-2; a possible D gene is TRBD1 (6 bases). Germline V gene lookup returns CDR1 SGHTA and CDR2 FQGNSA. Trimming removed 5 bases at V and 5 bases at J, with 15 bases between. This CDR3 spans 14 amino acids. The chain's CDR3 is CASSPPGDHYGYTF. CDR3 DNA sequence: TGTGCCAGCAGCCCTCCAGGGGACCATTATGGCTACACCTTC. Combining the CDR3 with reference TRBV7-2 and TRBJ1-2 gives the whole variable domain GAGVSQSPSNKVTEKGKDVELRCDPISGHTALYWYRQSLGQGLEFLIYFQGNSAPDKSGLPSDRFSAERTGGSVSTLTIQRTQQEDSAVYLCASSPPGDHYGYTFGSGTRLTVV.

There are a few counts of this clonotype. The CDR3 loop reads CASTGTSGSEQYF. The CDR3 DNA follows: TGTGCCAGCACCGGGACTAGCGGGAGCGAGCAGTACTTC. The chain carries TRBV6-1 and TRBJ2-7; TRBD2 agrees at 14 bases. This CDR3 comprises 13 residues. Looked up from germline, CDR1 is MNHNS and CDR2 is SASEGT. Trimming took 7 bases from V and 6 from J; bases not matched to a gene: 2.

This clonotype was seen more than once but under ten times. The V and J genes are TRBV7-6 and TRBJ2-7; D gene ambiguous. CDR1 is SGHVS, CDR2 FNYEAQ, per germline. Deletions cut 1 base from V and 0 bases from J, with 10 bases between. The CDR3 consists of 15 residues. CDR3 residues: CASSLGRKSSYEQYF. The DNA for the CDR3 is TGTGCCAGCAGCTTAGGACGTAAGAGCTCCTACGAGCAGTACTTC.